This T cell receptor beta chain was profiled in a study of T-cell reconstitution after alpha-beta-depleted transplantation in children. For TCRbeta, the library was prepared with unique molecular identifiers. TCRdb analysed the PCR reads with MiXCR anew, one entry per CDR3 protein. The sample lists 500,000 to 750,000 distinct CDR3 sequences; 25% to 30% were seen once. General study findings and limits: Where some patients showed high TCRbeta diversity at day 60, it came from recipient T cells and thymic progenitors that had survived. Several hundred expanded graft clones reportedly gave rise to the alpha-beta T cells present about two months after transplant. Most T-cell counts and diversity one year after the transplant came from T cells that were newly produced.

As for this clonotype: Its target is not known.

CDR1 is KGHDR and CDR2 is SFDVKD in the germline V gene. This CDR3 has 17 amino acids. The junction had 11 bases not matched to a gene; V was cut back by 4 bases and J by 2 bases. Source: PBMCs, taken before TCRalphabeta/CD19-depleted stem cell transplant. The clonotype was recovered from a boy younger than two with Wiskott-Aldrich syndrome, due to receive a stem cell transplant. The chain is built from TRBV24-1 and TRBJ2-7; TRBD1 aligns across 9 bases. CDR3 sequence: CATSDKTKRQGAYEQYF. CDR3 DNA sequence: TGTGCCACCAGTGACAAAACAAAAAGACAGGGGGCCTACGAGCAGTACTTC.